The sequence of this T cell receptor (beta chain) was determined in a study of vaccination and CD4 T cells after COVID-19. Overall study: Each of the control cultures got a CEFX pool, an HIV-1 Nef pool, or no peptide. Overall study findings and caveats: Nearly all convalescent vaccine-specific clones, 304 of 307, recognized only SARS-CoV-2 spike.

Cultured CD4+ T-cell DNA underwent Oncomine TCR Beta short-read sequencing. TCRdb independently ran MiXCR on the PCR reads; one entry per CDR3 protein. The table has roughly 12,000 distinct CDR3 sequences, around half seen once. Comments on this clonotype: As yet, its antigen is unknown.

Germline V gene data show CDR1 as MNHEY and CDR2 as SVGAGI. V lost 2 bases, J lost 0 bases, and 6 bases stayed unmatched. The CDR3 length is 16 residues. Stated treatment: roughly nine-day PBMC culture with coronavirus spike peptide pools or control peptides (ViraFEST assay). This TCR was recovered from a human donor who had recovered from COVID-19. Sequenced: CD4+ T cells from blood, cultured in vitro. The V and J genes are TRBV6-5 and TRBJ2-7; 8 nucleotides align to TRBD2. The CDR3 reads CASSYTSGSSSYEQYF. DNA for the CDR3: TGTGCCAGCAGTTACACTAGCGGTTCGAGCTCCTACGAGCAGTACTTC.